This T cell receptor (beta chain) came from a study of blood T cell repertoires in COVID-19. The wider study: Sites in the United States, Italy and Spain provided acute and convalescent COVID-19 samples. PBMCs, B-cell-depleted T cells, or T cells were the source of the cDNA or gDNA that made up the material.

In the original processing: Nucleated cell counts were estimated from reference gene primer amplification. Produced via immunoSEQ multiplex PCR; TCRdb's table is partial and in-frame only. V, J and clone size are taken as reported in that table, and D and trimming were inferred from the DNA itself. This sample has tens of thousands of clones, with almost 90% found just once. The germline V and J ends were trimmed by 2 bases and 5 bases, with 14 bases remaining between them. Germline V gene lookup returns CDR1 SGHKS and CDR2 YYEKEE (reference sequence). This CDR3 has 16 amino acids. The chain employs TRBV5-5 and TRBJ1-6; D gene uncertain. The sequencing input was peripheral blood. The origin of this receptor is a human donor in a cohort sampled during active COVID-19. The CDR3 sequence is CASSFYPSGDNSPLHF. The CDR3 DNA reads as TGTGCCAGCAGCTTTTATCCCTCCGGGGATAATTCACCCCTCCACTTT.